The clone carrying this T cell receptor (beta chain) has only a few counts. This sample is drawn from a study of T cells after yellow fever vaccination. Study information: Low-cell-number fractions were prepared with SMART-Seq v4 Ultra Low Input.

CDR3 length: 14 amino acids. V was clipped by 2 bases and J by 6 bases, with 10 bases between them. CDR1 and CDR2 from the germline V gene are LGHDT and YNNKEL (reference sequence). MiXCR, run by TCRdb on the 5' RACE reads, gives a single entry per CDR3 protein. The sample has approximately 610,000 distinct CDR3 sequences, less than 20% seen once. This specimen was PBMCs, taken less than 6 days after the first yellow fever vaccination. The origin of this receptor is a man between 18 and 29 years old who received the YFV17D yellow fever vaccine. The chain combines TRBV3-1 with TRBJ2-2; D remains unclear. The CDR3 DNA follows: TGTGCCAGCAGCCAAAACTTAGTGTCCGGGGAGCTGTTTTTT. Translation: CASSQNLVSGELFF.